The 13 T cell receptor beta chains given below trace back to one sample, sequenced in a study of tumor-infiltrating lymphocytes in localized non-small cell lung cancer. The protocol was immunoSEQ multiplex PCR, while the TCRdb copy is restricted to in-frame clones and leaves out a portion. The sample holds over 10,000 clones, roughly 88% seen once. The sequenced material came from uninvolved lung tissue not adjacent to the tumor. Every receptor here comes from a human donor with non-small cell lung cancer.

The chain carries TRBV30 and TRBJ1-2; D gene unclear. V gave up 8 bases and J gave up 8 bases, with 24 bases separating them. This CDR3 contains 14 residues. Looked up from germline, CDR1 is GTSNPN and CDR2 is SVGIG (reference sequence). The CDR3 nucleotides are TGTGCCCGTTGGGATTTGATCCAAGCTGGCGGCTACACCTTC. This encodes CARWDLIQAGGYTF.

The chain joins TRBV7-9 to TRBJ1-2; 7 nucleotides align to TRBD1. V shed 1 base and J 4 bases; nucleotides not matched to a gene: 9. The CDR3 contains 16 residues. From germline, CDR1 is SEHNR and CDR2 FQNEAQ (reference sequence). CDR3 protein: CASSLEGRGNVYGYTF. Written as DNA, the CDR3 is TGTGCCAGCAGCTTAGAGGGCAGGGGGAATGTCTATGGCTACACCTTC.

The chain recombines TRBV6-5 with TRBJ2-2; TRBD2 might be the D (6 bases). Trimming left V 6 bases short and J 6 bases short, with 14 bases between. The germline CDR1 and CDR2 sequences are MNHEY and SVGAGI. This CDR3 spans 14 amino acids. As DNA, the CDR3 is TGTGCCAGCAGGGCGGGAAGGGCGGCCGGGGAGCTGTTTTTT. Translation gives CASRAGRAAGELFF.

The gene calls are TRBV19 and TRBJ1-4; no definite D call. This CDR3 spans 14 amino acids. The V and J ends lost 5 bases and 0 bases respectively, with 7 bases between them. CDR1 and CDR2 (germline): LNHDA, SQIVND (reference sequence). The CDR3 protein is CASSQRATNEKLFF. The CDR3 DNA sequence: TGTGCCAGTAGTCAGCGGGCAACTAATGAAAAACTGTTTTTT.

The rearrangement links TRBV5-1 to TRBJ1-2, with TRBD1 matching over 11 bases. The J segment lost 5 bases and the V segment lost 0 bases, leaving 3 bases of the junction unmatched. Germline V CDR1 and CDR2: SGHRS, YFSETQ. The CDR3 covers 15 residues. CDR3 amino acids: CASSLDGTGGYGYTF. CDR3 in DNA: TGCGCCAGCAGCTTGGACGGGACAGGGGGATATGGCTACACCTTC.

V usage is TRBV4-1 and J usage is TRBJ1-1; 8 bases fit TRBD1. The length of the CDR3 is 16 residues. Germline CDR1 reads MGHRA; CDR2 reads YSYEKL. Germline trimming cut 5 bases from V and 1 base from J; bases unmatched to any gene: 9. The CDR3 loop reads CASSIYSGTGNTEAFF. Written as DNA, the CDR3 is TGCGCCAGCAGCATATATTCCGGGACAGGGAACACTGAAGCTTTCTTT.

DNA of the CDR3: TGTGCCACCAGCAGAGATCCGTTGAGGGAGCAGTACTTC. Its translation is CATSRDPLREQYF. The V and J genes are TRBV15 and TRBJ2-7; D unclear. This CDR3 has 13 residues. The germline V gene has CDR1 LNHNV and CDR2 YYDKDF (reference sequence). Trimming pared 0 bases from V and 7 bases from J, leaving 10 bases between. The full variable domain, completed using reference TRBV15 and TRBJ2-7, is DAMVIQNPRYQVTQFGKPVTLSCSQTLNHNVMYWYQQKSSQAPKLLFHYYDKDFNNEADTPDNFQSRRPNTSFCFLDIRSPGLGDTAMYLCATSRDPLREQYFGPGTRLTVT.

This chain joins TRBV11-1 and TRBJ1-3; no firm D call. Germline assignment: CDR1 SGHAT and CDR2 FQDESV (reference sequence). The CDR3 covers 15 residues. Trimming took 0 bases from V and 8 from J, leaving 14 bases between them. The CDR3 region has the DNA TGTGCCAGCAGCTTAGCTCCGGGGATCGCGGACACCATATATTTT. The encoded protein is CASSLAPGIADTIYF.

The chain is built from TRBV6-5 and TRBJ1-2, with unresolved D. V lost 4 bases and J lost 3, with 12 bases in between. This CDR3 comprises 14 residues. Looked up from germline, CDR1 is MNHEY and CDR2 is SVGAGI. The CDR3 sequence is CASSSAGPDYGYTF. For the CDR3, the DNA is TGTGCCAGCAGTTCGGCAGGCCCAGACTATGGCTACACCTTC.

V gene TRBV4-2 combines with J gene TRBJ2-3; 11 bases agree with TRBD2. J lost 4 bases, V lost 3 bases, and 3 bases had no gene match. The germline V gene encodes CDR1 LGHNA and CDR2 YNFKEQ. The CDR3 consists of 15 residues. The CDR3 loop is CASSQSSGGADTQYF. The CDR3 DNA is TGTGCCAGCAGCCAGAGTAGCGGGGGGGCAGATACGCAGTATTTT.

The chain carries TRBV18 and TRBJ1-2, with 9 bases lining up with TRBD1. With V trimmed by 3 bases and J by 4 bases, 9 bases remained unmatched. In germline, CDR1 is KGHSH, CDR2 LQKENI. The CDR3 loop spans 16 amino acids. CDR3 bases: TGTGCCAGCTCACCTCCACAGGGGGCCAGGTCCTATGGCTACACCTTC. Encoded protein: CASSPPQGARSYGYTF.

The table lists this clone with a count of one. The CDR3 here is CASSLGGDGGKNTEAFF. CDR3 coding DNA: TGCGCCAGCAGTCTGGGCGGAGATGGCGGTAAGAACACTGAAGCTTTCTTT. This sequence joins TRBV5-1 and TRBJ1-1; D is unclear. Between the trimmed V and J ends, which lost 5 bases and 1 base, there was a span of 21 bases. CDR1 is SGHRS and CDR2 is YFSETQ in the germline V gene. This CDR3 region has 17 residues.

This chain joins TRBV7-9 and TRBJ2-2; no firm D call. The CDR3 length is 13 residues. Germline V gene sequence: CDR1 SEHNR, CDR2 FQNEAQ (reference sequence). Trimming removed 1 base at V and 8 bases at J, with 8 bases between. The CDR3 sequence: CASSLEGLGELFF. In DNA form, the CDR3 reads TGTGCCAGCAGCTTAGAAGGTCTGGGGGAGCTGTTTTTT.